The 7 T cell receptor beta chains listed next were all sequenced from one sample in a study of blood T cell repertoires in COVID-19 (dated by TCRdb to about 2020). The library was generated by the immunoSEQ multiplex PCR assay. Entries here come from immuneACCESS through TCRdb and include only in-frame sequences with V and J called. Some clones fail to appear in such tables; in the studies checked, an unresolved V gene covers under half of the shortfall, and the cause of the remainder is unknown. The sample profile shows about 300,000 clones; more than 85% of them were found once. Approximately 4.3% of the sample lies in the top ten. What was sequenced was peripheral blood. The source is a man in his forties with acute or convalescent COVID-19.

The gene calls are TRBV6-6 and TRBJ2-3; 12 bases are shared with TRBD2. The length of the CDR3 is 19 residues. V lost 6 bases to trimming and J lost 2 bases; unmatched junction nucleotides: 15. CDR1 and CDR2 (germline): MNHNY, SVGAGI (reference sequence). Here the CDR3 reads CASSRLAGVLTPYTDTQYF. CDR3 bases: TGTGCCAGCAGCCGACTAGCGGGGGTTCTCACCCCGTACACAGATACGCAGTATTTT.

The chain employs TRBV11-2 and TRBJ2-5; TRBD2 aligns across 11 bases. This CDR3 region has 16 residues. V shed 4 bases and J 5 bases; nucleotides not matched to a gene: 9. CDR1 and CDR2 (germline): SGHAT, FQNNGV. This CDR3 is CASSSYSGGAVETQYF. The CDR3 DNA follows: TGTGCCAGCAGCTCCTATAGCGGGGGGGCCGTCGAGACCCAGTACTTC.

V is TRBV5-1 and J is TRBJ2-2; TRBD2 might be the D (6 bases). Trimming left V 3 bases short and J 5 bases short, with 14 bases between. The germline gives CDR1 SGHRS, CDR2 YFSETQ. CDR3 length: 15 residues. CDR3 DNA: TGCGCCAGCAGCTGGGGGATGGAGGGAACCGGGGAGCTGTTTTTT. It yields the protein CASSWGMEGTGELFF.

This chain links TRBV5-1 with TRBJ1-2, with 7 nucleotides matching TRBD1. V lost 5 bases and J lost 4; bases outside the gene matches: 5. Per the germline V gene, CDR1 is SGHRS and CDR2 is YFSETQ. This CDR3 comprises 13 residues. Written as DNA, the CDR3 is TGCGCCAGCAGTTTGACAGGGTCCTATGGCTACACCTTC. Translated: CASSLTGSYGYTF.

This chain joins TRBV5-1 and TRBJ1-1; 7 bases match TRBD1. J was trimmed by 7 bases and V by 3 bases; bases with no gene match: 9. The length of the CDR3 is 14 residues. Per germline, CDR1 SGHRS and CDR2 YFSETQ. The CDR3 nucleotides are TGCGCCAGCAGCTCTCAGGGGGGAGTCTTTGAAGCTTTCTTT. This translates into CASSSQGGVFEAFF.

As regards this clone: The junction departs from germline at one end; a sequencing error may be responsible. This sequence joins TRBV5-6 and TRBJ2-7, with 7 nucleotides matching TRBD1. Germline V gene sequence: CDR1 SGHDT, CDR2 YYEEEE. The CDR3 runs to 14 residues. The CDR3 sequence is CASTTGTDIYGQYF. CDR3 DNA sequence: TGTGCCAGCACCACCGGGACAGACATTTACGGGCAGTACTTC.

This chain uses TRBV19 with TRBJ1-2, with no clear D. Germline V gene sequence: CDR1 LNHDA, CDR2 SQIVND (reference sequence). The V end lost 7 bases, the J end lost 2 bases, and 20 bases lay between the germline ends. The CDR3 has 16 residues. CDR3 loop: CASTRTAAPVNYGYTF. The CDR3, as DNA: TGTGCCAGTACCCGAACCGCGGCACCGGTAAACTATGGCTACACCTTC.